This T cell receptor beta chain was sequenced for a study of blood T cell repertoires in COVID-19. The CDR3 is made up of 12 amino acids. V was trimmed by 5 bases and J by 8 bases, leaving 12 bases between them. This clone was counted only a few times. TCRdb's copy holds only in-frame clones and misses some; the assay was immunoSEQ multiplex PCR. The repertoire holds 85,000 to 130,000 clones, with about 89% as singletons. Material: peripheral blood. This TCR was recovered from a man aged 60 to 69 with acute or convalescent COVID-19. The V and J genes are TRBV12-3 or TRBV12-4 and TRBJ1-1, with D maybe TRBD1 (6 bases). DNA of the CDR3: TGTGCCAGCAGTCCCCGGACAGAAGAAGCTTTCTTT. This sequence encodes CASSPRTEEAFF.